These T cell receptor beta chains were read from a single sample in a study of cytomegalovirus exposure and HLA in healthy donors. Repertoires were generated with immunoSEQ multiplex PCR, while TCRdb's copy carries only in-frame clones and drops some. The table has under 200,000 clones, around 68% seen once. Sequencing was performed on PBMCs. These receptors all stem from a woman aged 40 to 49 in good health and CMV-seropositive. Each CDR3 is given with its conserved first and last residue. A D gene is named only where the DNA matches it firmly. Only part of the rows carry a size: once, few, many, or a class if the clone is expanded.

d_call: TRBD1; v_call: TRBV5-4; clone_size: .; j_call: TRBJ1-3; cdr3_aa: CASSFGTGEVSGNTIYF; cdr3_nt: TGTGCCAGCAGCTTTGGGACAGGGGAAGTATCTGGAAACACCATATATTTT
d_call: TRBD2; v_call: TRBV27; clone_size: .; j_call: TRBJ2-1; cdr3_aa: CASSPAGLAGRNEQFF; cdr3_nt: TGTGCCAGCAGCCCTGCGGGACTAGCGGGTCGCAATGAGCAGTTCTTC
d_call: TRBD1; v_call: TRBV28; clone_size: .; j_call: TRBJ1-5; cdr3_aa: CASSAGGRDSNQPQHF; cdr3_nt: TGTGCCAGCAGTGCAGGGGGGCGAGACAGCAATCAGCCCCAGCATTTT
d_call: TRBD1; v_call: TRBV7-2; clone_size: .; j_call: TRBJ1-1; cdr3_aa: CASSLQGDRNTEAFF; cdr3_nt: TGTGCCAGCAGCCTTCAGGGGGACCGGAACACTGAAGCTTTCTTT
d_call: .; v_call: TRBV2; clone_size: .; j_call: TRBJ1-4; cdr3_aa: CASLHEKLFF; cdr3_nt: TGTGCCAGCCTACATGAAAAACTGTTTTTT
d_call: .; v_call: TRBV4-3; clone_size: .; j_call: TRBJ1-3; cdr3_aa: CASSPQAGEISGNTIYF; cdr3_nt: TGCGCCAGCAGCCCCCAGGCAGGCGAGATCTCTGGAAACACCATATATTTT
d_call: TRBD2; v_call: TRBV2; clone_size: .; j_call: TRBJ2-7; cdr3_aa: CASRGGRTSYEQYF; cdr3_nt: TGTGCCAGCAGAGGCGGGAGAACCTCCTACGAGCAGTACTTC
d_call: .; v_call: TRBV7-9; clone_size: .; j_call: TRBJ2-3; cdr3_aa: CASSLDGGFTDTQYF; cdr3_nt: TGTGCCAGCAGCTTAGACGGCGGTTTCACAGATACGCAGTATTTT
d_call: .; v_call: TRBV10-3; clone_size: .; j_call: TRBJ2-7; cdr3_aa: CAISVGATGQYF; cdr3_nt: TGTGCCATCAGTGTGGGGGCTACGGGGCAGTACTTC
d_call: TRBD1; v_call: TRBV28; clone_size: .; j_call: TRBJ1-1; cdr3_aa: CASTRGQGRDTEAFF; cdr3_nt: TGTGCCAGCACCCGGGGACAGGGTAGGGACACTGAAGCTTTCTTT
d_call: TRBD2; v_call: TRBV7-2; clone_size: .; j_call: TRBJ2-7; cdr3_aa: CASSLDLAGSGEQYF; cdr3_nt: TGTGCCAGCAGCCTAGACCTAGCGGGATCGGGCGAGCAGTACTTC
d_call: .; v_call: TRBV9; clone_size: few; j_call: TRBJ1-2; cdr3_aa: CASSAGGIYGYTF; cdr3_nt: TGTGCCAGCAGCGCGGGGGGGATCTATGGCTACACCTTC
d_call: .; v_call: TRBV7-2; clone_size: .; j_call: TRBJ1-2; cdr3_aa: CASSLGSRAGYTF; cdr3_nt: TGTGCCAGCAGCTTAGGTTCGCGAGCTGGCTACACCTTC
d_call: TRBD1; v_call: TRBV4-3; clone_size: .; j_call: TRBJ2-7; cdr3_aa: CASSQDSGQGSYEQYF; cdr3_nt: TGCGCCAGCAGCCAAGATTCCGGACAGGGTTCCTACGAGCAGTACTTC
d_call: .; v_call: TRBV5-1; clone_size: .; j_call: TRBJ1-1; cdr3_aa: CASSLSLGVPNTEAFF; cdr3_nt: TGCGCCAGCAGCTTGTCCCTGGGCGTCCCGAACACTGAAGCTTTCTTT
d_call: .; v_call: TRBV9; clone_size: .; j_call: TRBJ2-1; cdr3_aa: CASATSSYNEQFF; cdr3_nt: TGTGCCAGCGCAACGAGCTCCTACAATGAGCAGTTCTTC
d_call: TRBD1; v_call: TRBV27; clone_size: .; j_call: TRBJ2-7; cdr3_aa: CASAPKGQGRGGREQYF; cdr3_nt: TGTGCCAGCGCCCCCAAGGGACAGGGGCGAGGGGGGAGAGAGCAGTACTTC
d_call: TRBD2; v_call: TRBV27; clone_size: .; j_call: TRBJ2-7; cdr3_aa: CASSLIISGGGPSEQYF; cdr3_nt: TGTGCCAGCAGTTTGATCATATCAGGCGGGGGACCGTCCGAGCAGTACTTC
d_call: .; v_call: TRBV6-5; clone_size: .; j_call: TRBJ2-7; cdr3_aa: CASRKSRSYEQYF; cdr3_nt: TGTGCCAGCAGGAAATCGAGATCCTACGAGCAGTACTTC
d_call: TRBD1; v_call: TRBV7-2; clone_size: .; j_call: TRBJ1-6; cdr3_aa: CASSKGQGPRDSPLHF; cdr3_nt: TGTGCCAGCAGCAAAGGACAGGGGCCCCGGGATTCACCCCTCCACTTT
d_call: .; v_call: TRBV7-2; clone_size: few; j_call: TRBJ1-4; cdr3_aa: CASSLTAGVTTNEKLFF; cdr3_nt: TGTGCCAGCAGCTTAACCGCAGGGGTCACAACTAATGAAAAACTGTTTTTT
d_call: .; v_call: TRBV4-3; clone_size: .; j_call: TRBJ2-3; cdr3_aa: CASSQDTTSTDTQYF; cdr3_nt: TGCGCCAGCAGCCAAGACACCACTAGCACAGATACGCAGTATTTT
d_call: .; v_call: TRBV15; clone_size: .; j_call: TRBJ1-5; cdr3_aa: CATSEEGAASNQPQHF; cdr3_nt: TGTGCCACCAGCGAAGAAGGGGCGGCAAGCAATCAGCCCCAGCATTTT
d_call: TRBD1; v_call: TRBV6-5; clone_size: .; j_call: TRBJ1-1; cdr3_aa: CASSSLTGPGNTEAFF; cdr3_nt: TGTGCCAGCAGTTCCCTGACAGGGCCAGGGAACACTGAAGCTTTCTTT
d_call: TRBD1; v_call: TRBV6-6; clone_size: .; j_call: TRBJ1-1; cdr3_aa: CASSTPGTGDQAFF; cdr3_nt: TGTGCCAGCAGCACGCCGGGGACAGGGGACCAAGCTTTCTTT
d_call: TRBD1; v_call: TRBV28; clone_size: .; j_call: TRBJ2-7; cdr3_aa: CASRGDRGGYEQYF; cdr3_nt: TGTGCCAGCAGGGGGGACAGGGGAGGATACGAGCAGTACTTC
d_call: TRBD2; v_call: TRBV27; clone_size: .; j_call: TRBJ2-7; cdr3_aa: CASSLRSGSYEQYF; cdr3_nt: TGTGCCAGCAGTTTACGGAGCGGGAGCTACGAGCAGTACTTC
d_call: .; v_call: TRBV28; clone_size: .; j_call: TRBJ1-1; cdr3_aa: CASSFPEVEAFF; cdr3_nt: TGTGCCAGCAGCTTCCCCGAGGTTGAAGCTTTCTTT
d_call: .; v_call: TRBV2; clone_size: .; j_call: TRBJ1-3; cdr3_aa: CASSNLGGYGNTIYF; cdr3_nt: TGTGCCAGCAGTAACTTGGGGGGATATGGAAACACCATATATTTT
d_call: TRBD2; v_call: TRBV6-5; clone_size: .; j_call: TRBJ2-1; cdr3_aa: CASSYKAGSNEQFF; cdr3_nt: TGTGCCAGCAGTTACAAAGCGGGGTCTAATGAGCAGTTCTTC